Reported below is one T cell receptor (beta chain). This sample is part of a study of blood T cell repertoires in COVID-19. Study-level information: There were acute and convalescent COVID-19 samples, and they came from the United States, Italy and Spain. PBMCs, B-cell-depleted T cells, or T cells provided the cDNA or gDNA that made up the material.

Participants were aged about 18 to 90 years, lived in around 22 US areas, and enrolled virtually. In the authors' methods: Amplification of reference gene primers provided the estimated nucleated cell counts. Clones were read by immunoSEQ multiplex PCR, and TCRdb kept only the in-frame ones, dropping some. D and trimming come from the DNA, and the V and J calls and clone size come from that table. The data hold fewer than 250,000 clones, with about four fifths observed a single time. There are 16 residues in the CDR3. The trim removed 5 bases at V and 2 bases at J, leaving 3 bases unmatched. CDR1 is SGHVS, CDR2 FNYEAQ, per germline.

The chain couples TRBV7-6 to TRBJ2-5; 15 bases align to TRBD2. The sample consisted of PBMCs or T cells enriched from blood (not recorded which). The receptor was isolated from a woman between 45 and 60 years old with acute COVID-19. CDR3 in DNA: TGTGCCAGCAGCCAGGGGACTAGCGGGGGGCAAGAGACCCAGTACTTC. Translation gives CASSQGTSGGQETQYF.